Listed below are T cell receptor beta chains from one sample, sequenced in a study of blood T cell repertoires in COVID-19. Clones were sequenced by immunoSEQ multiplex PCR, and TCRdb holds only the in-frame ones, with some missing. The sample consists of under 130,000 clones, roughly nine tenths of them appearing once. The material sequenced was peripheral blood. These receptor sequences come from a woman older than 75 with acute or convalescent COVID-19. Both conserved end residues are part of each CDR3. The D gene is left open where the match is weak. A clone size is listed for some rows: how often the clone was seen (once, few, many), or a class if it is expanded.

clone_size: -; v_call: TRBV15; d_call: TRBD2; j_call: TRBJ2-7; cdr3_nt: TGTGCCACCAGCAGAGATTACTCGGGACTAGCGTTCTCCTACGAGCAGTACTTC; cdr3_aa: CATSRDYSGLAFSYEQYF
clone_size: once; v_call: TRBV19; d_call: -; j_call: TRBJ2-5; cdr3_nt: TGTGCCAGTAGCCCCGGGTCCCAAGAGACCCAGTACTTC; cdr3_aa: CASSPGSQETQYF
clone_size: -; v_call: TRBV7-2; d_call: -; j_call: TRBJ2-7; cdr3_nt: TGTGCCAGCAGCTTAGCAGGGGGACACTACGAGCAGTACTTC; cdr3_aa: CASSLAGGHYEQYF
clone_size: -; v_call: TRBV5-5; d_call: TRBD1; j_call: TRBJ1-2; cdr3_nt: TGTGCCAGCAGCGCCGACAGGGGGCGCGGTAACTATGGCTACACCTTC; cdr3_aa: CASSADRGRGNYGYTF
clone_size: -; v_call: TRBV27; d_call: TRBD2; j_call: TRBJ2-3; cdr3_nt: TGTGCCAGCAGTTTAAGCGGGAACCGGGTCGGGGATACGCAGTATTTT; cdr3_aa: CASSLSGNRVGDTQYF
clone_size: -; v_call: TRBV7-2; d_call: TRBD1; j_call: TRBJ2-1; cdr3_nt: TGTGCCAGCAGCTTTACAGGGGTCAATGAGCAGTTCTTC; cdr3_aa: CASSFTGVNEQFF
clone_size: -; v_call: TRBV10-2; d_call: -; j_call: TRBJ1-5; cdr3_nt: TGCGCCAGCAGTTCCGAGGTAAATCAGCCCCAGCATTTT; cdr3_aa: CASSSEVNQPQHF
clone_size: -; v_call: TRBV9; d_call: -; j_call: TRBJ1-5; cdr3_nt: TGTGCCAGCAGCGTTGGAGAATCAAGCAATCAGCCCCAGCATTTT; cdr3_aa: CASSVGESSNQPQHF
clone_size: -; v_call: TRBV7-2; d_call: -; j_call: TRBJ1-1; cdr3_nt: TGTGCCAGCAGCTTAGAGGCAGGGATGAACACTGAAGCTTTCTTT; cdr3_aa: CASSLEAGMNTEAFF
clone_size: -; v_call: TRBV19; d_call: TRBD1; j_call: TRBJ2-3; cdr3_nt: TGTGCCAGTCGAAGGGACAGAAACTCAGATACGCAGTATTTT; cdr3_aa: CASRRDRNSDTQYF
clone_size: few; v_call: TRBV28; d_call: -; j_call: TRBJ1-6; cdr3_nt: TGTGCCAGCAGTTGGGACTTTAATTCACCCCTCCACTTT; cdr3_aa: CASSWDFNSPLHF
clone_size: -; v_call: TRBV19; d_call: TRBD1; j_call: TRBJ1-6; cdr3_nt: TGTGCCAGTTCGGACAGGGGGCCTTCACCCCTCCACTTT; cdr3_aa: CASSDRGPSPLHF
clone_size: -; v_call: TRBV29-1; d_call: -; j_call: TRBJ2-2; cdr3_nt: TGCAGCGCCCAGGGAGGGGCAGGGGGCGGCACCGGGGAGCTGTTTTTT; cdr3_aa: CSAQGGAGGGTGELFF
clone_size: -; v_call: TRBV2; d_call: -; j_call: TRBJ2-5; cdr3_nt: TGTGCCAGCAGTGATGCGGACAGAAACCAAGAGACCCAGTACTTC; cdr3_aa: CASSDADRNQETQYF
clone_size: -; v_call: TRBV5-1; d_call: TRBD2; j_call: TRBJ2-5; cdr3_nt: TGCGCCAGCAGCCCATTGATGGCGGGGGGCGCCGGGGAGACCCAGTACTTC; cdr3_aa: CASSPLMAGGAGETQYF
clone_size: -; v_call: TRBV10-1; d_call: -; j_call: TRBJ2-7; cdr3_nt: TGCGCCAGCAGTGAAAAGGGGGTTTACGAGCAGTACTTC; cdr3_aa: CASSEKGVYEQYF